This entry is about one TCR beta chain. The authors' processing: Counts of nucleated cells, estimated from reference gene primer amplification, were obtained. TCRdb keeps only in-frame clones here, not all; method: immunoSEQ multiplex PCR. D and trimming were read from the DNA, whereas the V and J calls and clone size are those reported in that table. The sample carries approximately 200,000 clones, around 85% recorded once. The sample is drawn from a study of blood T cell repertoires in COVID-19. The V segment lost 1 base and the J segment 6 bases; nucleotides outside the gene matches: 4. Germline CDR1 reads SGHRS; CDR2 reads YFSETQ. This CDR3 region has 13 residues. Across about two dozen US areas, participants ranged in age from about 18 to 90 years. Clinical histories supplied by participants themselves formed the basis of cohort assignment.

The chain is built from TRBV5-1 and TRBJ2-7; 7 bases fit TRBD2. This clonotype was obtained from a man in his forties who had recovered from COVID-19. Sequencing was done on a sample of PBMCs or T cells enriched from blood (not recorded which). The CDR3 nucleotides read TGCGCCAGCAGCTTGAAGGGAGGGATCGAGCAGTACTTC. Amino acid sequence: CASSLKGGIEQYF.